The next 14 T cell receptor beta chains were all read from a single sample in a study of T cells in Graves' hyperthyroidism and ophthalmopathy. TCR beta CDR3 regions were amplified from RNA transcripts. First-round RT-PCR targeting the TCR CDR3 was performed with the HTBI primer set. TCRdb re-called the multiplex PCR reads with MiXCR, one entry per CDR3 protein. In the table there are fewer than 600,000 distinct CDR3 sequences, 12% to 15% of which are singletons. Sequenced sample: blood. Receptors originate from a woman in her 40s with Graves' hyperthyroidism.

This clonotype was seen only a few times. The chain links TRBV19 to TRBJ2-1, with 10 bases fitting TRBD1. V was pared by 5 bases and J by 8 bases, with 9 bases of the junction left unmatched. The germline gives CDR1 LNHDA, CDR2 SQIVND (reference sequence). CDR3 length equals 15 residues. The CDR3 coding sequence is TGTGCCAGTAGTTGGGCGACAGGGGGCTTGGATGAGCAGTTCTTC. Its translation is CASSWATGGLDEQFF.

This clonotype was seen only a few times. The V and J genes are TRBV18 and TRBJ2-6, with D possibly called TRBD1 or TRBD2 (5 bases each). V was pared by 5 bases and J by 1 base, with 12 bases between. The CDR3 length is 16 residues. Germline V gene sequence: CDR1 KGHSH, CDR2 LQKENI. DNA of the CDR3: TGTGCCAGCTCAGGGGGACGTACATCTGGGGCCAACGTCCTGACTTTC. Translation: CASSGGRTSGANVLTF. The whole variable domain, remainder taken from reference TRBV18 and TRBJ2-6, is NAGVMQNPRHLVRRRGQEARLRCSPMKGHSHVYWYRQLPEEGLKFMVYLQKENIIDESGMPKERFSAEFPKEGPSILRIQQVVRGDSAAYFCASSGGRTSGANVLTFGAGSRLTVL.

This clonotype was observed at least ten times. The CDR3 sequence: CASSPGHGSYNEQFF. The CDR3 nucleotides are TGTGCCAGCAGCCCCGGACACGGATCCTACAATGAGCAGTTCTTC. The rearrangement links TRBV9 to TRBJ2-1; a possible D gene is TRBD1 (5 bases). The CDR3 is 15 residues long. Germline-derived CDR1 and CDR2 are SGDLS and YYNGEE. V lost 4 bases to trimming and J lost 1 base, with 12 bases between them.

Ten or more counts support this clonotype. The chain employs TRBV27 and TRBJ2-7; D gene ambiguous. Per germline, CDR1 MNHEY and CDR2 SMNVEV (reference sequence). The CDR3 runs 14 residues. Trimming removed 5 bases from V and 0 bases from J, with 11 bases in between. The CDR3 region is CASSDIPSSYEQYF. The CDR3 DNA is TGTGCCAGCAGTGATATTCCTAGCTCCTACGAGCAGTACTTC.

This clonotype was seen ten or more times. The genes are TRBV20-1 and TRBJ2-7, with 9 bases matching TRBD1. With V trimmed by 4 bases and J by 0 bases, 4 bases remained unmatched. The CDR3 sequence is 14 residues long. The germline CDR1 and CDR2 sequences are DFQATT and SNEGSKA (reference sequence). The CDR3 loop is CSATGTGSSYEQYF. CDR3 nucleotide sequence: TGCAGTGCTACCGGGACAGGGAGCTCCTACGAGCAGTACTTC.

The sample holds many counts of this clonotype. The V gene is TRBV5-1, the J gene TRBJ2-3; 7 bases align to TRBD1. Germline CDR1 and CDR2: SGHRS and YFSETQ. CDR3 length equals 13 residues. V dropped 6 bases and J dropped 4; count of bases not matched to a gene: 5. CDR3 sequence (DNA): TGCGCCAGCATGAGAGGGGGCTCAGATACGCAGTATTTT. Translating gives CASMRGGSDTQYF. Based on the CDR3 plus reference TRBV5-1 and TRBJ2-3, the full variable domain is KAGVTQTPRYLIKTRGQQVTLSCSPISGHRSVSWYQQTPGQGLQFLFEYFSETQRNKGNFPGRFSGRQFSNSRSEMNVSTLELGDSALYLCASMRGGSDTQYFGPGTRLTVL.

This clonotype was observed at least ten times. V is TRBV6-2 or TRBV6-3 and J is TRBJ2-7; TRBD2 aligns across 9 bases. V lost 0 bases, J lost 3 bases, and 3 bases stayed unmatched. Germline-derived CDR1 and CDR2 are MNHEY and SVGEGT. The CDR3 is made up of 15 amino acids. The CDR3 nucleotides read TGTGCCAGCAGTTACTCGAGACTAGCGGACTACGAGCAGTACTTC. It codes for CASSYSRLADYEQYF.

J is TRBJ2-1 and V is TRBV10-3; 11 positions match TRBD2. Losses at the gene ends were 8 bases for V and 0 bases for J; bases not matched to a gene: 3. The germline gives CDR1 ENHRY, CDR2 SYGVKD. CDR3 length: 15 amino acids. DNA for the CDR3: TGTGCCATCGGGACTAGCGGTCTCTCCTACAATGAGCAGTTCTTC. This translates into CAIGTSGLSYNEQFF.

This rearrangement joins TRBV6-2 or TRBV6-3 to TRBJ1-5; D may be TRBD1 (5 bases). The CDR3 consists of 14 residues. Trimming cost V 9 bases and J 0 bases, with 12 bases left between them. The germline V gene encodes CDR1 MNHEY and CDR2 SVGEGT. CDR3 in DNA: TGTGCCAGTGGAAGGGACTATAGCAATCAGCCCCAGCATTTT. Encoded protein: CASGRDYSNQPQHF.

This clonotype was picked up a small number of times. DNA of the CDR3: TGTGCCTGGAGTGTATTAAATCGTGGTAGCGGGAGGGCCGATACGCAGTATTTT. This gives the protein CAWSVLNRGSGRADTQYF. This rearrangement joins TRBV30 to TRBJ2-3, with 11 bases identical to TRBD2. CDR1 GTSNPN and CDR2 SVGIG come from the germline V gene (reference sequence). This CDR3 has 18 residues. V gave up 0 bases and J gave up 6 bases; unmatched junction bases: 14.

The sample holds many counts of this clonotype. The chain uses TRBV28 and TRBJ2-1; D is possibly TRBD1 or TRBD2 (5 bases each). The V gene's germline CDR1 is MDHEN and CDR2 SYDVKM. This CDR3 is 12 amino acids long. V was pared by 5 bases and J by 9 bases, with 11 bases between. Written as DNA, the CDR3 is TGTGCCAGCAGTAACACCGGGACTGAGCAGTTCTTC. Its translation: CASSNTGTEQFF.

This clonotype has only a few counts. A read error may explain this, as a much larger clone is one base away. The chain links TRBV12-3 or TRBV12-4 to TRBJ2-7; 9 bases are shared with TRBD1. After removal of 5 bases from V and 3 bases from J, the junction contained 5 bases not matched to a gene. This CDR3 has 14 residues. CDR3 in DNA: TGTGCCAGCAGTACCGGGACAGGGTACTACGAGCAGTACTTC. Translating gives CASSTGTGYYEQYF.

The chain joins TRBV28 to TRBJ1-2; possible D gene TRBD1, 6 bases. The V gene's germline CDR1 is MDHEN and CDR2 SYDVKM. V lost 8 bases and J lost 6, with 10 bases in between. The CDR3 totals 11 residues. The chain's CDR3 is CASRQGNGYTF. The CDR3 DNA sequence: TGTGCCAGCCGTCAGGGGAATGGCTACACCTTC.

This clonotype was recorded many times. This rearrangement joins TRBV12-3 or TRBV12-4 to TRBJ1-2; 7 positions match TRBD1. This CDR3 contains 14 residues. The ends lost 6 bases at V and 7 bases at J; junction bases unmatched: 11. The CDR3 DNA sequence: TGTGCCAGCAGAGAACAGGGGTACGGGGGTGGCTACACCTTC. Protein product: CASREQGYGGGYTF.